Listed here is a single T cell receptor beta chain. These data are taken from a study of early T cells in non-severe SARS-CoV-2 infection. TCRdb recomputed calls from the 5' RACE reads with MiXCR, one row per CDR3 protein. The table has 110,000 or so distinct CDR3 sequences, around 10% seen once. V lost 3 bases and J lost 0, with 12 bases in between. CDR3 size: 16 residues. Per germline, CDR1 SGHDN and CDR2 FVKESK. The V gene is TRBV14, the J gene TRBJ2-1; D possibly corresponds to TRBD1 (6 bases). This TCR was recovered from an adult who was a healthcare worker with PCR-confirmed SARS-CoV-2 infection or an uninfected control (not recorded which). Sequences were obtained from whole blood. The CDR3 DNA sequence: TGTGCCAGCAGCCACAGGGGCGCACCCTCCTACAATGAGCAGTTCTTC. Translation: CASSHRGAPSYNEQFF. Drawing the rest from reference TRBV14 and TRBJ2-1, the complete variable domain is EAGVTQFPSHSVIEKGQTVTLRCDPISGHDNLYWYRRVMGKEIKFLLHFVKESKQDESGMPNNRFLAERTGGTYSTLKVQPAELEDSGVYFCASSHRGAPSYNEQFFGPGTRLTVL.